What follows is one T cell receptor (beta chain) and its context. No antigen is known for it. A read error may account for a junction end that differs from germline. Sequencing was carried out with an Illumina HiSeq 1500. Clones were called with MiXCR by TCRdb after fastp trimmed the public reads at Q25, and only in-frame beta chains were retained. Every entry covers one CDR3 protein and lists the most common genes and DNA from its rows. This sample holds about 740,000 distinct CDR3 sequences; approximately 40% were observed only once. 2.5% to 3% of the sample is in the top ten clones. The entry originates in a study of T cell repertoires in cytomegalovirus infection (dated by TCRdb to between 2017 and 2020). At the level of the whole study: Donor HLA type was relevant to the analysis, because carriage of CMV infection together with the matching HLA type was indicated by public TCR beta signatures.

CDR1 and CDR2 were assigned from the germline V gene (reference sequence) as MNHEY and SMNVEV. The CDR3 runs 14 amino acids, cysteine and phenylalanine included. Only the CDR3 DNA is retained, 42 bases long and in frame from the first base. The research as a whole found: The ex vivo response was dominated by HLA-C-restricted CMV-specific TCR beta clonotypes, which also provided the single most frequent clonotype in two of eight donors. In both this cohort and an independent roughly 400-donor cohort, the cumulative frequency of public TCR beta family members distinguished carriers of CMV infection plus the relevant HLA type.

The source of this sequence is a human donor in good health (CMV status not recorded). Some clones in this sample may be carry-over from other donors' samples. This sequence uses TRBV27 and TRBJ1-5; there is no confident call for the D gene. The sample comprised PBMCs. The CDR3 reads CARSLSRSNQPQHF. The DNA sequence is given as TGTGCCCGCAGTTTATCCCGTAGCAATCAGCCCCAGCATTTT.